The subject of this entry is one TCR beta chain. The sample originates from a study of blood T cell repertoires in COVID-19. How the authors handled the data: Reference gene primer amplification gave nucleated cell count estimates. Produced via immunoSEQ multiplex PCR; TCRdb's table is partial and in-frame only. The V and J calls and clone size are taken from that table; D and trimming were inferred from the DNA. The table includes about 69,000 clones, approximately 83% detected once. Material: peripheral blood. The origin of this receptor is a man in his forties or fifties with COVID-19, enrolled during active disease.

The CDR3: CASSLHGGQSNEQFF. In DNA form, the CDR3 reads TGTGCCAGCAGCCTACACGGCGGGCAGTCCAATGAGCAGTTCTTC. V usage is TRBV3-1 (or the pseudogene TRBV3-2) and J usage is TRBJ2-1; TRBD2 might be the D (5 bases). The CDR3 sequence is 15 residues long. Germline CDR1 is LGHDT and CDR2 is YNNKEL (reference sequence). V lost 4 bases, J lost 6 bases, and 16 bases lay in between.